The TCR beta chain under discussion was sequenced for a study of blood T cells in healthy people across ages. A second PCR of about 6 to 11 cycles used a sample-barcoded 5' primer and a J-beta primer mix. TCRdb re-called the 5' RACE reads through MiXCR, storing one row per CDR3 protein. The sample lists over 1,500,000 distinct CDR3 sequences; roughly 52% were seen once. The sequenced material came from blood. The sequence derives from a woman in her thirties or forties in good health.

CDR3 residues: CASSPLRDTSNEKLFF. As DNA, the CDR3 is TGTGCCAGCAGCCCCCTGAGGGACACGTCTAATGAAAAACTGTTTTTT. V and J are TRBV7-9 and TRBJ1-4; tentative D call: TRBD1 (6 bases). The CDR3 runs to 16 residues. Germline V gene sequence: CDR1 SEHNR, CDR2 FQNEAQ (reference sequence). V was pared by 5 bases and J by 3 bases, with 16 bases between. Full variable domain (rest looked up from reference TRBV7-9 and TRBJ1-4): DTGVSQNPRHKITKRGQNVTFRCDPISEHNRLYWYRQTLGQGPEFLTYFQNEAQLEKSRLLSDRFSAERPKGSFSTLEIQRTEQGDSAMYLCASSPLRDTSNEKLFFGSGTQLSVL.